A selection of T cell receptor beta chains follows, all from one sample in a study of cytomegalovirus exposure and HLA in healthy donors. Sequenced by immunoSEQ multiplex PCR; TCRdb stores in-frame clones only, minus some. The data contain 150,000 or so clones, 76% of them singletons. What was sequenced was PBMCs. The receptors were sampled from a female donor in good health and CMV-seronegative. Both conserved end residues are part of each CDR3. D genes are given only for firm matches.

CASSPTGGGEKLFF	TGTGCCAGCTCACCAACAGGGGGCGGTGAAAAACTGTTTTTT	TRBV18	TRBJ1-4	TRBD1
CASSSHRGANVLTF	TGTGCCAGCAGCTCTCATCGGGGGGCCAACGTCCTGACTTTC	TRBV7-9	TRBJ2-6	NA
CASSEGGTAGKAFF	TGTGCCAGCAGTGAAGGAGGGACAGCCGGGAAAGCTTTCTTT	TRBV6-1	TRBJ1-1	TRBD1
CASSYLNTGELFF	TGTGCCAGCAGTTATTTAAACACCGGGGAGCTGTTTTTT	TRBV6-5	TRBJ2-2	NA
CASSLRKGTRKGGTEAFF	TGCGCCAGCAGCTTGAGGAAAGGGACACGTAAAGGGGGCACTGAAGCTTTCTTT	TRBV5-1	TRBJ1-1	NA
CASSQRGGSEQYF	TGTGCCAGCAGCCAAAGGGGGGGGAGCGAGCAGTACTTC	TRBV6-5	TRBJ2-7	NA
CAISPGLPPGEQYF	TGTGCCATTAGTCCGGGACTACCCCCGGGGGAGCAGTACTTC	TRBV10-3	TRBJ2-7	TRBD2
CASSAPGLAEETQYF	TGTGCCAGCAGCGCCCCGGGACTAGCGGAAGAGACCCAGTACTTC	TRBV2	TRBJ2-5	TRBD2
CASRGGGSGWQETQYF	TGTGCCAGCCGGGGAGGAGGGTCCGGGTGGCAAGAGACCCAGTACTTC	TRBV5-4	TRBJ2-5	NA
CASSQLAGGPYEQFF	TGCGCCAGCAGCCAACTAGCGGGAGGTCCGTATGAGCAGTTCTTC	TRBV4-3	TRBJ2-1	TRBD2
CASSERESPPDTQYF	TGTGCCAGCTCGGAGCGGGAGTCCCCCCCAGATACGCAGTATTTT	TRBV18	TRBJ2-3	TRBD2
CASRNRRGRGAGRINTGELFF	TGTGCCAGTAGAAACCGCAGGGGGCGAGGGGCCGGACGGATTAACACCGGGGAGCTGTTTTTT	TRBV19	TRBJ2-2	TRBD1
CASRSRGWRYTF	TGTGCCAGCAGGTCCAGGGGTTGGCGGTACACCTTC	TRBV6-1	TRBJ1-2	NA
CASRLGAREAFDYTF	TGTGCCAGCAGACTAGGGGCCAGGGAGGCTTTTGACTACACCTTC	TRBV28	TRBJ1-2	NA
CASKPGQGALFGELFF	TGTGCCAGCAAGCCGGGACAGGGGGCTCTCTTCGGGGAGCTGTTTTTT	TRBV2	TRBJ2-2	TRBD1
CASSPSLNEQFF	TGTGCCAGTAGCCCCAGTTTGAATGAGCAGTTCTTC	TRBV19	TRBJ2-1	NA
CASRLQNEQYF	TGTGCCAGCAGGCTACAGAACGAGCAGTACTTC	TRBV5-8	TRBJ2-7	NA
CASSQAPSGIDEQYF	TGCGCCAGCAGCCAAGCCCCCAGCGGGATCGACGAGCAGTACTTC	TRBV4-1	TRBJ2-7	TRBD2
CASSFPFILAAQSTDTQYF	TGTGCCAGCAGTTTCCCCTTCATACTAGCGGCTCAGAGCACAGATACGCAGTATTTT	TRBV28	TRBJ2-3	TRBD2
CATQGQGGSYEQYF	TGTGCCACCCAGGGACAGGGAGGGTCCTACGAGCAGTACTTC	TRBV28	TRBJ2-7	TRBD1
CASSPHVGGEQFF	TGTGCCAGCTCACCACATGTAGGGGGCGAGCAGTTCTTC	TRBV18	TRBJ2-1	TRBD1
CASSFGLAGGTDTQYF	TGTGCCAGCAGTTTTGGACTAGCGGGGGGTACAGATACGCAGTATTTT	TRBV2	TRBJ2-3	TRBD2
CASSRNSGGTDTQYF	TGTGCCAGCTCACGCAACAGCGGTGGCACAGATACGCAGTATTTT	TRBV18	TRBJ2-3	NA
CASSQEMQAEAFF	TGCGCCAGCAGCCAAGAGATGCAGGCTGAAGCTTTCTTT	TRBV4-1	TRBJ1-1	NA
CASSLQGTGSYEQYF	TGTGCCAGTAGTTTACAAGGGACAGGGAGCTACGAGCAGTACTTC	TRBV19	TRBJ2-7	TRBD1